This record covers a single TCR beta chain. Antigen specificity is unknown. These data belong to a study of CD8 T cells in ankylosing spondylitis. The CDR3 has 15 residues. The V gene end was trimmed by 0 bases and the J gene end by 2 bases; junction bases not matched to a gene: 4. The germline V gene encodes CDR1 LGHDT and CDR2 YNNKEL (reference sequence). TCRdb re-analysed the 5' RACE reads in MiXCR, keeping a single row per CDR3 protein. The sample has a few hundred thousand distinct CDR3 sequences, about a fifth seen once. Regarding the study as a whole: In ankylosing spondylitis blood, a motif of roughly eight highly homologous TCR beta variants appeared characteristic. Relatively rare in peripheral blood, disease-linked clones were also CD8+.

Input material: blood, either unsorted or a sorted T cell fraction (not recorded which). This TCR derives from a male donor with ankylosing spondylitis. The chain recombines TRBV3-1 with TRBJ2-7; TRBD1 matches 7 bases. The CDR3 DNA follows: TGTGCCAGCAGCCAAGATAGACAGGGCACCTACGAGCAGTACTTC. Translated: CASSQDRQGTYEQYF.